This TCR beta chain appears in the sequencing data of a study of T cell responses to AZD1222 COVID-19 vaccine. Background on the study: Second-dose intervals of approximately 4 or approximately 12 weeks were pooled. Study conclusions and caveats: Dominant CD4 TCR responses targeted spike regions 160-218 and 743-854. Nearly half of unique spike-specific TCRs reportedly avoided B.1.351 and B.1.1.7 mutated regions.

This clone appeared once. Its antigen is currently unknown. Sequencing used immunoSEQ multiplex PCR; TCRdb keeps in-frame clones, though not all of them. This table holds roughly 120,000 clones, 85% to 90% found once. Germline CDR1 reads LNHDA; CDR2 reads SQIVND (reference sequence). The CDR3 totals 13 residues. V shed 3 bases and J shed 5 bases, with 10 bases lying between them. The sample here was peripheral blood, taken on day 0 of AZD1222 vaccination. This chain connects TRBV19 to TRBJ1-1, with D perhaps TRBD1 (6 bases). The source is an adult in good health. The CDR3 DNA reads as TGTGCCAGTAGTATTGGACAGCGGACTGAAGCTTTCTTT. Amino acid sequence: CASSIGQRTEAFF.